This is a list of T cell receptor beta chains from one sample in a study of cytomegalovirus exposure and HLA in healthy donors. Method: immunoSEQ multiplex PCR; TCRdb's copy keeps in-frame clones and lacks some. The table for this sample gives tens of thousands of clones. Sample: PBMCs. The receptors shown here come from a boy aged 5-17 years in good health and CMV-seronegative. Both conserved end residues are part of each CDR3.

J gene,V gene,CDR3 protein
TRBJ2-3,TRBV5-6,CASRYLAGYTDTQYF
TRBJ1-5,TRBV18,CASSPGPADSNQPQHF
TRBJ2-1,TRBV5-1,CASSLYGENEQFF
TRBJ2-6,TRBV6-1,CASSGVGANVLTF
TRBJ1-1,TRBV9,CASSVGGTAFSNTEAFF
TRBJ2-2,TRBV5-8,CASSYSSTSGGDTGELFF
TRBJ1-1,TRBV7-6,CASSLGGSVKAFF
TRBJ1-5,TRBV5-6,CASSFPSSALNQPQHF
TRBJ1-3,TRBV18,CASSPPGISGNTIYF
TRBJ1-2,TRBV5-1,CASRHVRGRVGYTF
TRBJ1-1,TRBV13,CASSLGGQGSTEAFF
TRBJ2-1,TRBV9,CASSGSQVSSYNEQFF
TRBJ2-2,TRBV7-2,CATKALGGSFTGELFF
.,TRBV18,CASSPEEGTEQYF
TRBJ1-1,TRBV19,CASTIGQMNTEAFF
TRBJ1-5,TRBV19,CASSYTGIQHF
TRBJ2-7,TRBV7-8,CASSTRAGQAYEQYF
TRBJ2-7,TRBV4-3,CASSQERSRGQYEQYF
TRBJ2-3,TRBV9,CASSVADGRGTDTQYF
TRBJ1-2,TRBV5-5,CASRQGEHPNYGYTF
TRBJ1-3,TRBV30,CAWSLTRGGGNTIYF
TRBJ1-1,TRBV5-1,CASSSGAGTEAFF
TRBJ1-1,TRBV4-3,CASSQAPGQGDTEAFF
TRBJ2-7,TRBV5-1,CASSPWTAYEQYF
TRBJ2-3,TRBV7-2,CASSPLSSGDTQYF
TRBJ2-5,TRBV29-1,CSVTSGTQETQYF
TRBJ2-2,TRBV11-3,CASSLSSLAGAPGELFF
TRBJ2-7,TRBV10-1,CASSEVAF
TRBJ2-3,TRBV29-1,CSVQLGSTQYF
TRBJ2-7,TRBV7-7,CASSLDSTYEQYF
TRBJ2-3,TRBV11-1,CASSGLDRAGGDTQYF
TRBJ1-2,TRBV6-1,CASSEESSGRGYGYTF
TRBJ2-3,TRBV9,CASSPTGRWDTQYF